This T cell receptor beta chain was found in a study of cytomegalovirus exposure and HLA in healthy donors. As for the study in general: Genotyping of roughly 400 donors showed that roughly 80% belonged to the Caucasian-associated ancestry cluster.

On this clone: Its antigen is unknown. The junction shows a germline mismatch at one end, possibly a read error.

The PCR used 60 Vbeta and 13 Jbeta primers. Profiled with immunoSEQ multiplex PCR; TCRdb holds only in-frame clones, not every one. The sample carries about 150,000 clones, around 80% recorded once. The study, taken as a whole, reports: Altogether, 150 to 200 TCR beta chains were recorded as cytomegalovirus-associated. Sequencing likely produced, as an artifact, a cluster of highly shared sequence variants.

The sequencing sample was made of PBMCs. This TCR derives from a female donor in good health and CMV-seropositive.

The CDR3 here is CASSSIRTVTDTQYF. CDR3 DNA sequence: TGTGCCAGCAGTAGCATAAGGACAGTCACAGATACGCAGTATTTT. The chain joins TRBV19 to TRBJ2-3, with D tentatively TRBD1 (6 bases). The CDR3 has 15 amino acids. Germline CDR1 and CDR2: LNHDA and SQIVND (reference sequence).